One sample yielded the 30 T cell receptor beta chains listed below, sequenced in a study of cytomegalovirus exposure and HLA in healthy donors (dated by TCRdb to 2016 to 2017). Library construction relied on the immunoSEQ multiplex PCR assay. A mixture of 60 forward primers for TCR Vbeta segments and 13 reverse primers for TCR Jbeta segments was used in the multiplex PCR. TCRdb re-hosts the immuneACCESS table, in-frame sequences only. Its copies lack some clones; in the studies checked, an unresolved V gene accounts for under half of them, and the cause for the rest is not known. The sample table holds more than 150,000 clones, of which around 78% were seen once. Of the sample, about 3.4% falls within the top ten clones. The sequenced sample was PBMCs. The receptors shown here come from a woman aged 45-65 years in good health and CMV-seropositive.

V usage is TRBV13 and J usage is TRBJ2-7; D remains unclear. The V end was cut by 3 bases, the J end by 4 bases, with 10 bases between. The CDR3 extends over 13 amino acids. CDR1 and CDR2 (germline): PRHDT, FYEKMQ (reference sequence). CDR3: CASSFSETYEQYF. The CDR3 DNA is TGTGCCAGCAGCTTCTCCGAAACTTACGAGCAGTACTTC.

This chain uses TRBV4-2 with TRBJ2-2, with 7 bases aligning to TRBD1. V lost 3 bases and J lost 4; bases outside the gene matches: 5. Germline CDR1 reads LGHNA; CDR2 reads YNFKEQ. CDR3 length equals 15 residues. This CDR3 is CASSHLRGSTGELFF. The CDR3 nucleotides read TGTGCCAGCAGCCATCTCAGGGGGAGCACCGGGGAGCTGTTTTTT.

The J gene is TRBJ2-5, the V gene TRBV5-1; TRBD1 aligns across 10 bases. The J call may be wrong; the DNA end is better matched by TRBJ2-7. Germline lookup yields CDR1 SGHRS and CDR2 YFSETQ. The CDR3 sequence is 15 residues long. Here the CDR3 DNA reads TGCGCCAGCAGCTTGGTGGACAGGGGGGCCTACGAGCAGTACTTC. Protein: CASSLVDRGAYEQYF.

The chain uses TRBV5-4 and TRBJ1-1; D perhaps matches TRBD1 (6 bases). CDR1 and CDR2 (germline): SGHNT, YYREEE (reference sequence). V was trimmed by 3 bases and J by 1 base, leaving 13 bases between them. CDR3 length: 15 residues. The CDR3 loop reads CASSYDRKGNTEAFF. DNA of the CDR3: TGTGCCAGCAGCTATGACAGGAAGGGGAACACTGAAGCTTTCTTT.

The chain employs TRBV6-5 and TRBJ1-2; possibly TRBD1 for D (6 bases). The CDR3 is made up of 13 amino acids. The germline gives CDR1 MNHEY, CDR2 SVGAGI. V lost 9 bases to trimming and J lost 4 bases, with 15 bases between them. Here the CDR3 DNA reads TGTGCCAGTGTCCCCGGACAGTTCTATGGCTACACCTTC. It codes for CASVPGQFYGYTF.

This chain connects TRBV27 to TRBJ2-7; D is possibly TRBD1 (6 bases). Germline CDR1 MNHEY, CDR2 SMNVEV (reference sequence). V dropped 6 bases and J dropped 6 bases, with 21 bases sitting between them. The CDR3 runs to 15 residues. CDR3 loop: CASSPQGSGMVEQYF. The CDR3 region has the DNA TGTGCCAGCAGCCCTCAGGGGTCAGGTATGGTCGAGCAGTACTTC.

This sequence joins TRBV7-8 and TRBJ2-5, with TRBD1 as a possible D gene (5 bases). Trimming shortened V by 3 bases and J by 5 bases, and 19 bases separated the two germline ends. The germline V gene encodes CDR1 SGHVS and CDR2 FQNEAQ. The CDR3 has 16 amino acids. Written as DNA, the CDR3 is TGTGCCAGCAGCTTGGGTAATCCGGTCAAGGGGGAGACCCAGTACTTC. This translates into CASSLGNPVKGETQYF.

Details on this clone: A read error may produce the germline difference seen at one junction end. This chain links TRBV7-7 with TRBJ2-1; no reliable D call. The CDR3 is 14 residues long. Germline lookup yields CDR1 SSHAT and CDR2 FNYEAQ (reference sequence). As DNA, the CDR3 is TGTGCTAGCAGCCCTACGTTGGTGTACAATGAGCAGTTCTTC. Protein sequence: CASSPTLVYNEQFF.

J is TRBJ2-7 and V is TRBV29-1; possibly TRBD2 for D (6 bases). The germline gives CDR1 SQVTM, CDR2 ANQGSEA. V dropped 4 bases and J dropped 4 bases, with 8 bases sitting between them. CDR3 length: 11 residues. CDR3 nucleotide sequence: TGCAGCGTTGGGGGGGATTACGAGCAGTACTTC. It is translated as CSVGGDYEQYF.

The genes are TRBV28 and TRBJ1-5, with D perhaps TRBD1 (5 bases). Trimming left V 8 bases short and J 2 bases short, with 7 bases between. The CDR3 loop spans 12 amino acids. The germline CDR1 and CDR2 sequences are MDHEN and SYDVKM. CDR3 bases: TGTGCCAGCTGCAGGGGCAATCAGCCCCAGCATTTT. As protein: CASCRGNQPQHF.

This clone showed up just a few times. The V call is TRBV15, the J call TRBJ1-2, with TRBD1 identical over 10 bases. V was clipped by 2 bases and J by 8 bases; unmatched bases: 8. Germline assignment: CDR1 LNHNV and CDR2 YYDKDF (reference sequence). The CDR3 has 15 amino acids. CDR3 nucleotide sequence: TGTGCCACCAGCAGATCCGGGACAGGGGCTTTCGGCTACACCTTC. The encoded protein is CATSRSGTGAFGYTF.

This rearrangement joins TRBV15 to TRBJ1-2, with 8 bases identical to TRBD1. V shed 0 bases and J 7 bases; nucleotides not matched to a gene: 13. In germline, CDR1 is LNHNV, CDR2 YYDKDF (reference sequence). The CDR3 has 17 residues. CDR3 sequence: CATSREHPRQGLPGYTF. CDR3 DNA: TGTGCCACCAGCAGAGAGCACCCCCGACAGGGGCTACCTGGCTACACCTTC.

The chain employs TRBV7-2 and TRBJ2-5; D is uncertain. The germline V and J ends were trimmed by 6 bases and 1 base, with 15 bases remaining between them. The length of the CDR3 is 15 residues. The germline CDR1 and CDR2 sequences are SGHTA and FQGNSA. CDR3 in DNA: TGTGCCAGCAGGACTGGGTATAGGCCCCAAGAGACCCAGTACTTC. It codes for CASRTGYRPQETQYF. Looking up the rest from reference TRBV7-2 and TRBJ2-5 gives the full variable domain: GAGVSQSPSNKVTEKGKDVELRCDPISGHTALYWYRQSLGQGLEFLIYFQGNSAPDKSGLPSDRFSAERTGGSVSTLTIQRTQQEDSAVYLCASRTGYRPQETQYFGPGTRLLVL.

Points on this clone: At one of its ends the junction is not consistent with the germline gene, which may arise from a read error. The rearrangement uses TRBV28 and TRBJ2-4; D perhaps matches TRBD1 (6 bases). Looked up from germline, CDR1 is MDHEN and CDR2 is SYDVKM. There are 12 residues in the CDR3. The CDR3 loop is CASSSDRILRIF. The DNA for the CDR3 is TGTGCCAGCAGTTCGGACAGAATCCTACGGATCTTC.

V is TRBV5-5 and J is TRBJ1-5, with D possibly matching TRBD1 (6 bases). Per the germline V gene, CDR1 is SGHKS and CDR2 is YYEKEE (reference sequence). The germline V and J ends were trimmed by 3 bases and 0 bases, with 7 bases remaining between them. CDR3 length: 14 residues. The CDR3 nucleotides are TGTGCCAGCAGCTACAGGGATAGCAATCAGCCCCAGCATTTT. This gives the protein CASSYRDSNQPQHF.

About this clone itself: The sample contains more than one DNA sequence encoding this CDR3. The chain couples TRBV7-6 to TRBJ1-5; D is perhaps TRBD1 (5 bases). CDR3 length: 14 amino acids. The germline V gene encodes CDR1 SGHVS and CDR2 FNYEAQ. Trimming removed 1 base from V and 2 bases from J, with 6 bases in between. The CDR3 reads CASSLGGGNQPQHF. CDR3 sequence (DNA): TGTGCCAGCAGCTTAGGGGGCGGCAATCAGCCCCAGCATTTT.

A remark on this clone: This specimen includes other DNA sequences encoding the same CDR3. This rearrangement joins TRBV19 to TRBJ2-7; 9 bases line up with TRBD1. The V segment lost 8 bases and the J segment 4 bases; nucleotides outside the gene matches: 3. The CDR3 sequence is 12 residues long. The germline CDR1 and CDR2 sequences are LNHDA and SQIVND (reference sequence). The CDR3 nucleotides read TGTGCCAGTTCGGACAGGGGTTACGAGCAGTACTTC. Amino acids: CASSDRGYEQYF.

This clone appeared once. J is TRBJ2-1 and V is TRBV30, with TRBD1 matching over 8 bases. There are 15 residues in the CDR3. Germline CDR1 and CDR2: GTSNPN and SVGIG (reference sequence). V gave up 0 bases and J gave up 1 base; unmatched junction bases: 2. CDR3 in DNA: TGTGCCTGGAGTGTCAGGGGGCTATCCTACAATGAGCAGTTCTTC. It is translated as CAWSVRGLSYNEQFF.

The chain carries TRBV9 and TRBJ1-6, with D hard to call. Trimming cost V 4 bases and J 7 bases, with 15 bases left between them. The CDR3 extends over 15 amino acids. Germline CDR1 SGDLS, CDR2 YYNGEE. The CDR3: CASSQRAGSNSPLHF. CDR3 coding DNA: TGTGCCAGCAGCCAAAGGGCGGGGTCGAATTCACCCCTCCACTTT.

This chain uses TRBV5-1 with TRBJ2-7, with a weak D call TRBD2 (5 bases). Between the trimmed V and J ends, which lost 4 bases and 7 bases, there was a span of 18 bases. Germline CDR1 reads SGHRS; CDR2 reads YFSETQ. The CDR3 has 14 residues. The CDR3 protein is CASSPRDGSGEQYF. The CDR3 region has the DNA TGCGCCAGCAGCCCACGAGACGGTTCGGGGGAGCAGTACTTC.

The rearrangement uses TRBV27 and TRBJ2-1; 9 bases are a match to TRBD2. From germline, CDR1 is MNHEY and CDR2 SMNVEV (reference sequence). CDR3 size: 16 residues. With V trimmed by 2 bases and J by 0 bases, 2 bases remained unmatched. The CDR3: CASSLLAGLSYNEQFF. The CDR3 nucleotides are TGTGCCAGCAGTTTACTAGCGGGGCTCTCCTACAATGAGCAGTTCTTC.

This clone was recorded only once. The CDR3, as DNA: TGTGCCAGCAGCTTGGAGGGGGCCGCCTACGAGCAGTACTTC. This sequence encodes CASSLEGAAYEQYF. The V gene is TRBV5-4, the J gene TRBJ2-7; 7 nucleotides align to TRBD1. Germline CDR1 is SGHNT and CDR2 is YYREEE (reference sequence). This CDR3 has 14 amino acids. Unmatched junction bases numbered 2, after V lost 0 bases and J lost 2 bases. Supplemented by reference TRBV5-4 and TRBJ2-7, the full variable domain reads ETGVTQSPTHLIKTRGQQVTLRCSSQSGHNTVSWYQQALGQGPQFIFQYYREEENGRGNFPPRFSGLQFPNYSSELNVNALELDDSALYLCASSLEGAAYEQYFGPGTRLTVT.

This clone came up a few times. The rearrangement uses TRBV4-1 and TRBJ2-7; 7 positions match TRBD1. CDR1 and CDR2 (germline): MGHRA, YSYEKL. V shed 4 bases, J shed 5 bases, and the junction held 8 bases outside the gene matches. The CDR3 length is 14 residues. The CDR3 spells CASSRGQVLDEQYF. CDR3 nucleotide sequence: TGCGCCAGCAGCCGTGGACAGGTCCTAGACGAGCAGTACTTC.

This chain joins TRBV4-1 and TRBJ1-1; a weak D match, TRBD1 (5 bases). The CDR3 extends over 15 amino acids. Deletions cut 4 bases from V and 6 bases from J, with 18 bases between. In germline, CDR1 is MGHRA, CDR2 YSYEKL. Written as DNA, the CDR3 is TGCGCCAGCAGCCCGGTTGGGGCTCCCGGCGCTGAAGCTTTCTTT. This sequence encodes CASSPVGAPGAEAFF.

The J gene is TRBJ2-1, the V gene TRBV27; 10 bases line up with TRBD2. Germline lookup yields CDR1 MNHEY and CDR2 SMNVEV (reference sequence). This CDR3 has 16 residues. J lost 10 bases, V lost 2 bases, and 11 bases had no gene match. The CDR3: CASSLTPSGSYDEQFF. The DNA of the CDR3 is TGTGCCAGCAGTTTAACGCCTAGCGGGAGTTACGACGAGCAGTTCTTC.

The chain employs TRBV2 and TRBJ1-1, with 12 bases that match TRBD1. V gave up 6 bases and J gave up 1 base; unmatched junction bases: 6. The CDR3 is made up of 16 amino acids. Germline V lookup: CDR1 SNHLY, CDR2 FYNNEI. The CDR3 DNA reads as TGTGCCAGCAGGGGACAGGGGGCTAGAGGGAACACTGAAGCTTTCTTT. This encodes CASRGQGARGNTEAFF.

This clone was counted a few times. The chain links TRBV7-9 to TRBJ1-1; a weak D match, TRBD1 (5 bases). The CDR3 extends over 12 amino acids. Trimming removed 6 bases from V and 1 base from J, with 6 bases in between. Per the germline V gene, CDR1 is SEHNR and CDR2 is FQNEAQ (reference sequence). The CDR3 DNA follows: TGTGCCAGCAGGCAGGGGAACACTGAAGCTTTCTTT. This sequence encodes CASRQGNTEAFF. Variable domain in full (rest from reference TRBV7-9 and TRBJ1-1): DTGVSQNPRHKITKRGQNVTFRCDPISEHNRLYWYRQTLGQGPEFLTYFQNEAQLEKSRLLSDRFSAERPKGSFSTLEIQRTEQGDSAMYLCASRQGNTEAFFGQGTRLTVV.

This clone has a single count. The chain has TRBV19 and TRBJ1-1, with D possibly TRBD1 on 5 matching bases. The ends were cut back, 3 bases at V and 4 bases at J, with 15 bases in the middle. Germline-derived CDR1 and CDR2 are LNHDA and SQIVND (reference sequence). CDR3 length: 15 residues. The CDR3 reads CASSIGSGWSTEAFF. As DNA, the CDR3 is TGTGCCAGTAGTATTGGATCAGGGTGGAGCACTGAAGCTTTCTTT.

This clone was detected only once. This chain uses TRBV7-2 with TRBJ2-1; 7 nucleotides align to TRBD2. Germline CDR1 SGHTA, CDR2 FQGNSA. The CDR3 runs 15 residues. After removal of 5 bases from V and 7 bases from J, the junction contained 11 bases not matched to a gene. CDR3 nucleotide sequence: TGTGCCAGCAGCGCCAGCGGGGCAACTACAAATGAGCAGTTCTTC. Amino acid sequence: CASSASGATTNEQFF.

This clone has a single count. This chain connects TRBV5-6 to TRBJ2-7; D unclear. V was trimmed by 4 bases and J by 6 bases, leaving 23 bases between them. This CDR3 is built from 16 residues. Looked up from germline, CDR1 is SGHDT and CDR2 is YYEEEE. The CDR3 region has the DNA TGTGCCAGCAGCCTGGTCGGCAGAGTAGTGTCAGGCGAGCAGTACTTC. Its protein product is CASSLVGRVVSGEQYF.